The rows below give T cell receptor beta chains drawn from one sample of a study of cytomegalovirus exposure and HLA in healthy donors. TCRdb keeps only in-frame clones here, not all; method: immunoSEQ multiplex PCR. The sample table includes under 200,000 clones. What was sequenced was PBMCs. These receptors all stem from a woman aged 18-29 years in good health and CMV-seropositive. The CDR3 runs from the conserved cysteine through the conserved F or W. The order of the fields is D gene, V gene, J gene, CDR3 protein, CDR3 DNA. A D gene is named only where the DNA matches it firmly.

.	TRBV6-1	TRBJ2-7	CASSEESASSYEQYF	TGTGCCAGCAGTGAAGAAAGCGCTAGCTCCTACGAGCAGTACTTC
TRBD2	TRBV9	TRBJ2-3	CASSPAAGWMGETQYF	TGTGCCAGCAGCCCGGCAGCGGGATGGATGGGGGAGACGCAGTATTTT
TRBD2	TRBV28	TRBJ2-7	CASSLWREGVYEQYF	TGTGCCAGCAGCCTCTGGCGGGAGGGTGTATACGAGCAGTACTTC
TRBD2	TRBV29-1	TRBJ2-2	CSVGLAGNTGELFF	TGCAGCGTCGGACTAGCGGGGAACACCGGGGAGCTGTTTTTT
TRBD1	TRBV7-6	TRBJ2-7	CASSLEDRSYEQYF	TGTGCCAGCAGCTTAGAGGACAGGTCCTACGAGCAGTACTTC
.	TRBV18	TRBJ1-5	CASCGGNSNQPQHF	TGTGCCAGCTGTGGAGGGAATAGCAATCAGCCCCAGCATTTT
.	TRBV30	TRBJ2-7	CACQQRGPEQYF	TGTGCCTGTCAACAAAGGGGTCCCGAGCAGTACTTC
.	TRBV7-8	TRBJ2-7	CASSNGYEQYF	TGTGCCAGCAGCAACGGTTACGAGCAGTACTTC
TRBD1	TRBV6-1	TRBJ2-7	CASSADRAHEQYF	TGTGCCAGCAGTGCCGACAGGGCTCACGAGCAGTACTTC
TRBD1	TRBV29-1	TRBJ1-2	CSATGTGDYGYTF	TGCAGCGCGACCGGGACAGGGGACTATGGCTACACCTTC
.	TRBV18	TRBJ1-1	CASSLSTGGNTEAFF	TGTGCCAGCTCCCTTTCGACAGGAGGGAACACTGAAGCTTTCTTT
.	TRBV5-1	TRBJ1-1	CASSGGLGTEAFF	TGCGCCAGCAGCGGAGGACTAGGGACTGAAGCTTTCTTT
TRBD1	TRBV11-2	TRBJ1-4	CASSAGTGTLF	TGTGCCAGCAGCGCTGGGACAGGCACCCTTTTT
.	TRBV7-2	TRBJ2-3	CASSLRVSGGTDTQYF	TGTGCCAGCAGCTTAAGGGTATCGGGAGGCACAGATACGCAGTATTTT
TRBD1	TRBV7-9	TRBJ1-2	CASSSTGVGGGYTF	TGTGCCAGCAGCTCAACAGGGGTGGGAGGTGGCTACACCTTC
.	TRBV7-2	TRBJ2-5	CASSGAGAGIGETQYF	TGTGCCAGCTCAGGCGCGGGGGCCGGAATAGGGGAGACCCAGTACTTC
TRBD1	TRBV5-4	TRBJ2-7	CASRLGQGSSYEQYF	TGTGCCAGCAGGCTCGGACAGGGGTCGTCCTACGAGCAGTACTTC
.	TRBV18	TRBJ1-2	CASSPAPPPGGYTF	TGTGCCAGCTCACCCGCTCCACCCCCTGGCGGCTACACCTTC
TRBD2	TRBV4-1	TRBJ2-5	CASSPIAGKRETQYF	TGCGCCAGCAGCCCGATAGCGGGAAAGAGGGAGACCCAGTACTTC
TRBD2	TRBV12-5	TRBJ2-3	CASGLGLAGVSDTQYF	TGTGCTAGTGGTTTGGGACTAGCGGGAGTATCAGATACGCAGTATTTT
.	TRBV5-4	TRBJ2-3	CASSPEGGAGIGDTQYF	TGTGCCAGCAGTCCAGAGGGCGGGGCAGGGATCGGAGATACGCAGTATTTT
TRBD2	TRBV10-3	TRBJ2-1	CAISDPGGTSGRGNEQFF	TGTGCCATCAGTGACCCGGGCGGGACTAGCGGGAGGGGCAATGAGCAGTTCTTC
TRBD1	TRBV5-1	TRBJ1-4	CASSLGGGGNEKLFF	TGCGCCAGCAGCTTGGGAGGGGGCGGTAATGAAAAACTGTTTTTT
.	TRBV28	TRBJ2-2	CASSLFQTGELFF	TGTGCCAGCAGTTTGTTTCAAACCGGGGAGCTGTTTTTT
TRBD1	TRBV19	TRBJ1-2	CATWKGQGLGGYTF	TGTGCCACTTGGAAAGGACAGGGGTTGGGTGGCTACACCTTC
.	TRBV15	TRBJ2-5	CATSSPLEGIGETQYF	TGTGCCACCAGCAGTCCATTGGAGGGTATTGGAGAGACCCAGTACTTC
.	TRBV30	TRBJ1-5	CAWSPPGTPSGNQPQHF	TGTGCCTGGAGTCCTCCCGGGACACCGTCGGGAAATCAGCCCCAGCATTTT
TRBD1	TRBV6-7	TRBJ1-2	CASSYEQTGGNGYTF	TGTGCCAGCAGTTACGAACAGACAGGGGGCAATGGCTACACCTTC
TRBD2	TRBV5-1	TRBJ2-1	CASSLGGSDSSYNEQFF	TGCGCCAGCAGCTTGGGCGGGAGCGATTCCTCCTACAATGAGCAGTTCTTC
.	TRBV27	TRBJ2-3	CASSFGTWGKDTQYF	TGTGCCAGCAGTTTTGGGACTTGGGGCAAAGATACGCAGTATTTT
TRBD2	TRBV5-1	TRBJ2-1	CASREAGDDEQFF	TGCGCCAGTAGGGAGGCGGGAGACGATGAGCAGTTCTTC
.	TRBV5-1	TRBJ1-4	CASSLGFTGVNEKLFF	TGCGCCAGCAGCTTGGGGTTTACGGGGGTTAATGAAAAACTGTTTTTT
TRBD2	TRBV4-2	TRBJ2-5	CASSPGLAGRETQYF	TGTGCCAGCAGCCCAGGACTAGCGGGTAGGGAGACCCAGTACTTC
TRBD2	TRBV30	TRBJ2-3	CAWSVGLALTDTQYF	TGTGCCTGGAGTGTGGGACTAGCTTTGACAGATACGCAGTATTTT
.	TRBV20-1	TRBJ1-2	CSAGGEAGYTF	TGCAGTGCTGGGGGGGAGGCGGGCTACACCTTC
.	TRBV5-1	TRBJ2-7	CASSYDKEQYF	TGCGCCAGCAGCTACGACAAGGAGCAGTACTTC
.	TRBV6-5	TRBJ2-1	CAAQGGAGYNEQFF	TGTGCCGCCCAAGGGGGGGCAGGCTACAATGAGCAGTTCTTC
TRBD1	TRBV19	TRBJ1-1	CASSTGQGRDTEAFF	TGTGCCAGTTCGACGGGACAGGGACGAGACACTGAAGCTTTCTTT
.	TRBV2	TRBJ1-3	CASRNDRGNTIYF	TGTGCCAGCAGAAACGACAGAGGAAACACCATATATTTT
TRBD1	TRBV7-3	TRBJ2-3	CASSRGQGASDTQYF	TGTGCCAGCAGCAGGGGACAGGGGGCATCAGATACGCAGTATTTT
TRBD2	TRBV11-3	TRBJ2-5	CASSLQREKISVETQYF	TGTGCCAGCAGCTTGCAGCGGGAGAAGATCTCCGTGGAGACCCAGTACTTC
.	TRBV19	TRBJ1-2	CASSRRGQNCGYTF	TGTGCCAGTTCCCGTAGAGGACAGAACTGTGGCTACACCTTC
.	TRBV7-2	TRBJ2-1	CASSLAQQLEQFF	TGTGCCAGCAGCTTAGCGCAACAGCTTGAGCAGTTCTTC
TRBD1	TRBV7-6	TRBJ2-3	CASSLTGETDTQYF	TGTGCCAGCAGCTTGACAGGGGAGACAGATACGCAGTATTTT
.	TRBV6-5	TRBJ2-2	CASSYSSSGLGELFF	TGTGCCAGCAGTTACTCGTCCAGCGGGCTCGGGGAGCTGTTTTTT
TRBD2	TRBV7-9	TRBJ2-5	CASSLALAGTLGETQYF	TGTGCCAGCAGCTTAGCCCTAGCGGGTACACTCGGGGAGACCCAGTACTTC
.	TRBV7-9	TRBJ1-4	CASSLIQATNEKLFF	TGTGCCAGCAGCTTAATACAGGCAACTAATGAAAAACTGTTTTTT
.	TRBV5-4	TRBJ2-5	CASSHGGGDRETQYF	TGTGCCAGCAGCCATGGCGGCGGGGATAGGGAGACCCAGTACTTC
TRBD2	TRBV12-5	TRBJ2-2	CASGLVRGGGTGELFF	TGTGCTAGTGGTTTGGTACGGGGGGGCGGCACCGGGGAGCTGTTTTTT
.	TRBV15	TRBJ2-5	CATSRSPRVAETQYF	TGTGCCACCAGCAGGTCTCCTCGGGTCGCGGAGACCCAGTACTTC
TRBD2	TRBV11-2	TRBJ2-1	CASSPNMGGPSNEQFF	TGTGCCAGCAGCCCTAATATGGGAGGGCCTAGCAATGAGCAGTTCTTC
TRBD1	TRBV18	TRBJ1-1	CASSPSMTGRGTEAFF	TGTGCCAGCTCACCCTCCATGACAGGGCGTGGAACTGAAGCTTTCTTT
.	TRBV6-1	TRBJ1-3	CASRNRDTIYF	TGTGCCAGCAGGAATCGCGACACCATATATTTT
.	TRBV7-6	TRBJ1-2	CASSLGRGPNYGYTF	TGTGCCAGCAGCTTAGGGAGGGGTCCTAACTATGGCTACACCTTC
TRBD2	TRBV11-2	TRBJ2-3	CASSLPTSGLTDTQYF	TGTGCCAGCAGCTTGCCGACTAGCGGTCTCACAGATACGCAGTATTTT
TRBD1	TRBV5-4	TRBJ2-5	CASSSGQGIETQYF	TGTGCCAGCAGCTCGGGACAGGGGATAGAGACCCAGTACTTC
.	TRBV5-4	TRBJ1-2	CASSLVASGGYTF	TGTGCCAGCAGCTTGGTGGCCAGCGGTGGCTACACCTTC
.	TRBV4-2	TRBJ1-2	CASSQEFLYGYTF	TGTGCCAGCAGCCAAGAGTTCCTCTATGGCTACACCTTC
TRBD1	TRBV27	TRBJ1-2	CASSLGTGHGYTF	TGTGCCAGCAGCCTCGGGACAGGGCATGGCTACACCTTC